One sample yielded the 8 T cell receptor beta chains listed below, sequenced in a study of cytomegalovirus exposure and HLA in healthy donors. PCR used 60 Vbeta primers and 13 Jbeta primers. Only in-frame clones appear in the TCRdb table, and some are missing; sequencing was by immunoSEQ multiplex PCR. The data contain about 96,000 clones, about four fifths of them singletons. The sequencing input was PBMCs. The receptors were gathered from a female donor in good health and CMV-seropositive.

V usage is TRBV2 and J usage is TRBJ1-1, with 9 positions matching TRBD1. The ends lost 6 bases at V and 4 bases at J; junction bases unmatched: 6. The CDR3 has 14 amino acids. The germline CDR1 and CDR2 sequences are SNHLY and FYNNEI. For the CDR3, the DNA is TGTGCCAGCAGCCCTGACAGGGGGAGCACTGAAGCTTTCTTT. Its translation is CASSPDRGSTEAFF. Full variable domain (outside the CDR3, taken from reference TRBV2 and TRBJ1-1): EPEVTQTPSHQVTQMGQEVILRCVPISNHLYFYWYRQILGQKVEFLVSFYNNEISEKSEIFDDQFSVERPDGSNFTLKIRSTKLEDSAMYFCASSPDRGSTEAFFGQGTRLTVV.

This rearrangement joins TRBV28 to TRBJ2-5; D possibly corresponds to TRBD1 (5 bases). This CDR3 contains 13 residues. The V gene lost 6 bases and the J gene lost 1 base, with 9 bases spanning the gap. The germline CDR1 and CDR2 sequences are MDHEN and SYDVKM. CDR3 DNA sequence: TGTGCCAGCAGGCGGACAATCCAAGAGACCCAGTACTTC. This codes for CASRRTIQETQYF.

V and J are TRBV4-3 and TRBJ1-3; D not resolved. This CDR3 is 15 amino acids long. Germline V lookup: CDR1 LGHNA, CDR2 YSLEER. V lost 0 bases and J 2 bases, leaving 8 bases between the germline ends. The CDR3 bases are TGCGCCAGCAGCCAAGAACAGTCTGCTGGAAACACCATATATTTT. It is translated as CASSQEQSAGNTIYF.

The chain carries TRBV28 and TRBJ2-1; 9 nucleotides align to TRBD2. V was clipped by 9 bases and J by 6 bases; unmatched bases: 12. Germline lookup yields CDR1 MDHEN and CDR2 SYDVKM. The CDR3 has 15 amino acids. In DNA, the CDR3 is TGTGCCAGTTCGACTAGCGGTCGAGGGGTCAATGAGCAGTTCTTC. Translated, it gives CASSTSGRGVNEQFF.

This clone was detected once. The chain employs TRBV9 and TRBJ2-2; 8 bases line up with TRBD1. The CDR3 spans 17 residues. V was clipped by 0 bases and J by 1 base; unmatched bases: 5. From germline, CDR1 is SGDLS and CDR2 YYNGEE. This CDR3 is CASSVDSGTGNTGELFF. Written as DNA, the CDR3 is TGTGCCAGCAGCGTAGACTCCGGGACAGGGAACACCGGGGAGCTGTTTTTT.

This clone was recorded once. J is TRBJ2-1 and V is TRBV5-1; D possibly corresponds to TRBD1 (5 bases). Trimming took 0 bases from V and 7 from J, leaving 17 bases between them. The CDR3 loop spans 16 amino acids. Germline V lookup: CDR1 SGHRS, CDR2 YFSETQ. The CDR3 is CASSLGPRRGTNEQFF. The CDR3 DNA sequence: TGCGCCAGCAGCTTGGGTCCGAGAAGGGGAACTAATGAGCAGTTCTTC.

The chain employs TRBV6-5 and TRBJ1-1, with D possibly matching TRBD1 (6 bases). The CDR3 has 13 amino acids. Trimming shortened V by 4 bases and J by 11 bases, and 17 bases separated the two germline ends. CDR1 and CDR2 (germline): MNHEY, SVGAGI. The DNA for the CDR3 is TGTGCCAGCAGTTTAATGGGGGGGGCAGGTGCTTTCTTT. Translated, it gives CASSLMGGAGAFF.

The chain uses TRBV29-1 and TRBJ1-2; maybe TRBD1 (5 bases). The CDR3 spans 14 residues. The germline V and J ends were trimmed by 3 bases and 0 bases, with 11 bases remaining between them. CDR1 is SQVTM and CDR2 is ANQGSEA in the germline V gene. The CDR3 DNA sequence: TGCAGCGTTGATATCGGGGGAGCTAACTATGGCTACACCTTC. Translation: CSVDIGGANYGYTF.